This T cell receptor beta chain came from a study of cytomegalovirus exposure and HLA in healthy donors. This CDR3 is 14 amino acids long. Trimming pared 6 bases from V and 6 bases from J, leaving 14 bases between. CDR1 MNHEY and CDR2 SMNVEV come from the germline V gene (reference sequence). Points from the study as a whole: The study labeled more than 150 TCR beta chains cytomegalovirus-associated.

Comments on this clone: As yet, its antigen is unknown.

The data were produced by immunoSEQ multiplex PCR, yet TCRdb's version contains in-frame clones alone and is incomplete. The table includes some 100,000 clones, around 88% detected once. V gene TRBV27 combines with J gene TRBJ1-4; a weak D match, TRBD1 (5 bases). The source of this sequence is a man aged 18 to 29 in good health and CMV-seronegative. Sequences were obtained from PBMCs. The CDR3 protein is CASSTRTRDEKLFF. In nucleotides, the CDR3 is TGTGCCAGCAGCACCCGGACAAGAGATGAAAAACTGTTTTTT.